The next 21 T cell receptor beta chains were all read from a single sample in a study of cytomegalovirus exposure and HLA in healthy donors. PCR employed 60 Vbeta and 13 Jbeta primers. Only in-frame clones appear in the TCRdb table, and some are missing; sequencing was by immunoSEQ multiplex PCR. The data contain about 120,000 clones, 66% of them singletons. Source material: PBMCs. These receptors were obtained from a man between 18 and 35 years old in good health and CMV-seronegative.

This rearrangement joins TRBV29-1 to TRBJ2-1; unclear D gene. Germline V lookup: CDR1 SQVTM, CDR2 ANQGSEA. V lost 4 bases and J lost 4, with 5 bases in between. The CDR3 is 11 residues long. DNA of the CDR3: TGCAGCGTTGCCGGTTACAATGAGCAGTTCTTC. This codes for CSVAGYNEQFF.

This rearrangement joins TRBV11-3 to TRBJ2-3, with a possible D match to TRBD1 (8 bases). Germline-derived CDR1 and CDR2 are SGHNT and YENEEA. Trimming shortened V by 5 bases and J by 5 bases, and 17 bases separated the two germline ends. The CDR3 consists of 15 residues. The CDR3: CASSPSQGEGDTQYF. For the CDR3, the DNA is TGTGCCAGCAGCCCATCACAGGGGGAGGGAGATACGCAGTATTTT.

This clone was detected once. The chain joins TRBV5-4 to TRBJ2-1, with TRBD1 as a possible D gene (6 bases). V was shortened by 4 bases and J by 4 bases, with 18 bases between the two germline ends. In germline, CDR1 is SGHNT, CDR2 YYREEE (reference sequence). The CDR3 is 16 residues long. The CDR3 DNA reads TGTGCCAGCAGCCCGAAGTGGGGACACGGGTACAATGAGCAGTTCTTC. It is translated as CASSPKWGHGYNEQFF.

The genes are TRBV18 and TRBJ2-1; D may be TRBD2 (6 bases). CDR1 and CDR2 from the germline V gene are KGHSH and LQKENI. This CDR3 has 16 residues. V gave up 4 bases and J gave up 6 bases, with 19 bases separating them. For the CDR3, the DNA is TGTGCCAGCTCACGTCCGGGGGAAAGGGGCATCAATGAGCAGTTCTTC. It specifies CASSRPGERGINEQFF.

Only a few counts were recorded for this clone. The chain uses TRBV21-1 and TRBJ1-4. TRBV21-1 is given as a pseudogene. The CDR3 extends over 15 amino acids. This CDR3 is CASYRESRVDEKLFF. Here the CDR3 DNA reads TGTGCCAGCTATCGGGAGAGCAGGGTCGATGAAAAACTGTTTTTT.

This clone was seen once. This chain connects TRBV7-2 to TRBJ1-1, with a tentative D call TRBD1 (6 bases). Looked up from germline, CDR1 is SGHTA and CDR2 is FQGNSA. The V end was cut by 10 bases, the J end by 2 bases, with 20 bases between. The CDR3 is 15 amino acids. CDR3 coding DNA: TGTGCCAACCAACCCACAGGGAACCGTAACACTGAAGCTTTCTTT. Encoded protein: CANQPTGNRNTEAFF.

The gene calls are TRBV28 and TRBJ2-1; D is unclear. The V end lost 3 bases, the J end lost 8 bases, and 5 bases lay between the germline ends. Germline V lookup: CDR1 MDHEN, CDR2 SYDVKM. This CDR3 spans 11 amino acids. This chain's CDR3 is CASSFLDEQFF. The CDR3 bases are TGTGCCAGCAGTTTTCTCGATGAGCAGTTCTTC.

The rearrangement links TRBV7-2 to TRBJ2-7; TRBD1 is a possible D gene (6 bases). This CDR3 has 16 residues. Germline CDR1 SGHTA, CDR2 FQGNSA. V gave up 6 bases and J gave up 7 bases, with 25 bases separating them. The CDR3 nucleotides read TGTGCCAGCAGGATAACCTCGGCCGGACAGTTTCCAGAGCAGTACTTC. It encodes CASRITSAGQFPEQYF.

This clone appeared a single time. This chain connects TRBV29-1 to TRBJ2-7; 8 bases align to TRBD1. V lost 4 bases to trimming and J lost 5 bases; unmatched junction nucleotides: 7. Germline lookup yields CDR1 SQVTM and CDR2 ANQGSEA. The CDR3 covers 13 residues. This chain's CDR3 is CSVGDRGTDEQYF. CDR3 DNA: TGCAGCGTTGGTGACAGGGGAACGGACGAGCAGTACTTC.

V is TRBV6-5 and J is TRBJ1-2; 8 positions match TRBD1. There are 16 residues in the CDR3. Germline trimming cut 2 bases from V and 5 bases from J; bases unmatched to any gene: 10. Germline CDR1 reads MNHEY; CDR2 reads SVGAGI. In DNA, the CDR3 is TGTGCCAGCAGTTACAAGCGGACAGGGCCGCTATATGGCTACACCTTC. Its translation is CASSYKRTGPLYGYTF.

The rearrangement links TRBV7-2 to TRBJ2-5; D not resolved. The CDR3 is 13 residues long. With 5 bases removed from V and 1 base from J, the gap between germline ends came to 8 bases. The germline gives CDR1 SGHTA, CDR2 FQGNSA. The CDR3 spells CASSVTGQETQYF. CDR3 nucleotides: TGTGCCAGCAGCGTCACGGGCCAAGAGACCCAGTACTTC.

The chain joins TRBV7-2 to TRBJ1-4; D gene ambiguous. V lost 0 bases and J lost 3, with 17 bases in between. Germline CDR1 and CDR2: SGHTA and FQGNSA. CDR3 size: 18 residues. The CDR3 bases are TGTGCCAGCAGCTTAGCTAAAACTCCCAATGAATCTAATGAAAAACTGTTTTTT. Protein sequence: CASSLAKTPNESNEKLFF.

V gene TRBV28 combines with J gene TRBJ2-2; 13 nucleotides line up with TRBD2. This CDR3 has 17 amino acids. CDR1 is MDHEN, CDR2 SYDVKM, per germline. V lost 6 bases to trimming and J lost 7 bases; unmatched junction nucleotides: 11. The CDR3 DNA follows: TGTGCCAGCAGCCTAACGGGACTAGCGGGGCAGGGCGGGGAGCTGTTTTTT. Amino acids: CASSLTGLAGQGGELFF.

CDR3 in DNA: TGTGCCAGCAGCCTTCGACAGGGGGCGAATGGCTACACCTTC. Translation: CASSLRQGANGYTF. This chain joins TRBV28 and TRBJ1-2; 10 bases fit TRBD1. After removal of 6 bases from V and 6 bases from J, the junction contained 7 bases not matched to a gene. The germline gives CDR1 MDHEN, CDR2 SYDVKM. The CDR3 is 14 residues long.

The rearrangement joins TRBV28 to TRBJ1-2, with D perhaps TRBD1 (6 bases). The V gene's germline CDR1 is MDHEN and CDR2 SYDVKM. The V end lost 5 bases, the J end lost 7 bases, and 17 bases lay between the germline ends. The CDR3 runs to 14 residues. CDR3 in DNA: TGTGCCAGCAGTCCACGGACAGTTCCGGCTGGCTACACCTTC. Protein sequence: CASSPRTVPAGYTF.

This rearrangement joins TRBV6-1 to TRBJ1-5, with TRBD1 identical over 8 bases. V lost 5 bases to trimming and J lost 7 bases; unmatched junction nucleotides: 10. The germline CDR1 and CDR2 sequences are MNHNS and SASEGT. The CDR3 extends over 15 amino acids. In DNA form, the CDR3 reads TGTGCCAGCAGTCATGGCAGGGGGCTACGCCAGCCCCAGCATTTT. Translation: CASSHGRGLRQPQHF.

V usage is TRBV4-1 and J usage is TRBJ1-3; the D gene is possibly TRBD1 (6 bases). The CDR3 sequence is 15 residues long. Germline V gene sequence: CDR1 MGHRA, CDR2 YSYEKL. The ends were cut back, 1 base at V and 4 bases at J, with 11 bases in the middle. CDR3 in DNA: TGCGCCAGCAGCCAAGTATGGGGGCTCGGAAACACCATATATTTT. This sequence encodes CASSQVWGLGNTIYF.

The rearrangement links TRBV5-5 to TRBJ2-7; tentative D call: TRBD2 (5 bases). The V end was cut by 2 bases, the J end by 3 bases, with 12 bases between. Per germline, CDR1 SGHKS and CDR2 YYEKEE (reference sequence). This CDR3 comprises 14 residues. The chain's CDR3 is CASSFGGSYYEQYF. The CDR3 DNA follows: TGTGCCAGCAGCTTTGGCGGGTCCTACTACGAGCAGTACTTC.

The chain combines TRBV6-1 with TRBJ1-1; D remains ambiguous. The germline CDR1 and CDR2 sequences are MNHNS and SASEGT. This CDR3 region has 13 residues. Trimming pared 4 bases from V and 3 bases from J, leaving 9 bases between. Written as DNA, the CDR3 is TGTGCCAGCAGTGGTTGGGGAGACACTGAAGCTTTCTTT. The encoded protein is CASSGWGDTEAFF.

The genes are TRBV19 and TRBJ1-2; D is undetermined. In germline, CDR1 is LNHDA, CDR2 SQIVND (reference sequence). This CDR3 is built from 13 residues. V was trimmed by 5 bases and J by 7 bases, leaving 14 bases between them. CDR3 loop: CASSGDTRAGYTF. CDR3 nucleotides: TGTGCCAGTAGTGGCGACACTAGGGCTGGCTACACCTTC.

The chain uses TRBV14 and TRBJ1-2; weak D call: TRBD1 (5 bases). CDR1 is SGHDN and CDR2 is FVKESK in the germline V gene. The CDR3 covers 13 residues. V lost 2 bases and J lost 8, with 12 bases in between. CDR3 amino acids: CASSQYRQLGYTF. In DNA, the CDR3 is TGTGCCAGCAGCCAATATCGACAGCTCGGCTACACCTTC.